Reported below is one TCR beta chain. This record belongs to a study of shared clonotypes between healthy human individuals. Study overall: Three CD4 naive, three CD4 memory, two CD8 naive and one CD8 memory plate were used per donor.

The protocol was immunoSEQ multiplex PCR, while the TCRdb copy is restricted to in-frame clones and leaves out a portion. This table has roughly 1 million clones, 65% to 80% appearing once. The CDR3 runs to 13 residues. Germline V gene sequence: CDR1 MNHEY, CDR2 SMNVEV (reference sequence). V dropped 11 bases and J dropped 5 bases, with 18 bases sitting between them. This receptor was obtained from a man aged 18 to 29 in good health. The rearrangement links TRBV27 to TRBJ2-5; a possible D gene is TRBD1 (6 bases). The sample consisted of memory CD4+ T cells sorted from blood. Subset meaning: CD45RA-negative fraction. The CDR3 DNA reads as TGTGCCGGGTGGGGACATTCCGCGGAGACCCAGTACTTC. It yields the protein CAGWGHSAETQYF.